This T cell receptor beta chain was sequenced in a study of T cells after yellow fever vaccination. This clonotype has a handful of counts. Its antigen is unknown. TCRdb re-called the 5' RACE reads through MiXCR, storing one row per CDR3 protein. This table holds roughly 330,000 distinct CDR3 sequences, 3% to 4.5% found once. Notes on the study in general: Post-booster reappearance was seen for most primary-vaccination clones (roughly 96% CD4, 75% to 90% CD8).

The ends were cut back, 0 bases at V and 9 bases at J, with 10 bases in the middle. The CDR3 loop spans 12 amino acids. In germline, CDR1 is SGHKS, CDR2 YYEKEE (reference sequence). This clonotype was obtained from a man aged 18-30 years who received the YFV17D yellow fever vaccine. The sample was PBMCs, taken 5 days after the yellow fever booster vaccination. The rearrangement links TRBV5-5 to TRBJ2-7, with D hard to call. The DNA for the CDR3 is TGTGCCAGCAGCTTGGACCTCACCGGGCAGTACTTC. Translating it yields CASSLDLTGQYF.